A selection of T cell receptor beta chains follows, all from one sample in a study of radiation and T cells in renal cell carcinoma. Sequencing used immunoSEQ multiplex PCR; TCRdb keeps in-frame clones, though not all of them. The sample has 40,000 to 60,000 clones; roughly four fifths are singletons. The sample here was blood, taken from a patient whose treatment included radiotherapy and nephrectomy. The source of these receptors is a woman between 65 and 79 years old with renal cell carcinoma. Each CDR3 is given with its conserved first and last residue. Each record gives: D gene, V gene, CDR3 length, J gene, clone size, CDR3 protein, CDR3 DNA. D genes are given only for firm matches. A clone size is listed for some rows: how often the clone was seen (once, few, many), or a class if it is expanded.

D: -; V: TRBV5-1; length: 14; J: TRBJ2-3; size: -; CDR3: CASSLGGGEDTQYF; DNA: TGCGCCAGCAGTTTGGGGGGAGGTGAAGATACGCAGTATTTT
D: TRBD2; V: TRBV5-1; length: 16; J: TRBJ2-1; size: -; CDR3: CASRYPGTSGSNEQFF; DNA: TGCGCCAGCAGGTACCCCGGGACTAGCGGGAGCAATGAGCAGTTCTTC
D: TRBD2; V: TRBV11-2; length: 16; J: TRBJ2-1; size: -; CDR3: CASRVAGTRLYNEQFF; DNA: TGTGCCAGCAGAGTAGCCGGGACTAGATTATACAATGAGCAGTTCTTC
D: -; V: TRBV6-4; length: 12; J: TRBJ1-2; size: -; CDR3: CASSDGSYGYTF; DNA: TGTGCCAGCAGTGACGGGTCGTATGGCTACACCTTC
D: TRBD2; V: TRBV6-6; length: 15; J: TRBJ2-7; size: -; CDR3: CASTPGSGVAYEQYF; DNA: TGTGCCAGCACCCCGGGTAGCGGGGTCGCCTACGAGCAGTACTTC
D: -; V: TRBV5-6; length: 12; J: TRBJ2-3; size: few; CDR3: CASSGGPPLQYF; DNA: TGTGCCAGCAGCGGAGGACCGCCGTTGCAGTATTTT
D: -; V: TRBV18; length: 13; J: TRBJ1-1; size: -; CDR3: CASSPTGTTEAFF; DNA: TGTGCCAGCTCACCAACAGGAACTACTGAAGCTTTCTTT
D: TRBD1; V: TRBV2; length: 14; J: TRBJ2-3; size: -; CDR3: CASRGDRESDTQYF; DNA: TGTGCCAGCAGGGGGGACAGGGAGTCAGATACGCAGTATTTT
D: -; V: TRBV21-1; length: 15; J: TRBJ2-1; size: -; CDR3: CASSQTGCADNEQFF; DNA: TGTGCCAGCAGCCAGACAGGTTGTGCGGACAATGAGCAGTTCTTC
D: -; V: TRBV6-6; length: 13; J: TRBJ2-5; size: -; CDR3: CASSYQGRETQYF; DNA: TGTGCCAGCAGTTACCAGGGGCGAGAGACCCAGTACTTC
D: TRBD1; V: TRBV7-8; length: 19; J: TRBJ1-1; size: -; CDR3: CASSPPRRQGEIRNTEAFF; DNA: TGTGCCAGCAGCCCTCCTCGTCGGCAGGGGGAAATAAGGAACACTGAAGCTTTCTTT
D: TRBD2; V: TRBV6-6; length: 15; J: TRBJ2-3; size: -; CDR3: CASSPEASGFQAQYF; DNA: TGTGCCAGCAGCCCCGAGGCTAGCGGGTTCCAGGCGCAGTATTTT
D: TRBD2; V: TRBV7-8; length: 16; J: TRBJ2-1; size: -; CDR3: CASSLGSGLEINEQFF; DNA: TGTGCCAGCAGCTTAGGGTCTGGACTAGAGATCAATGAGCAGTTCTTC
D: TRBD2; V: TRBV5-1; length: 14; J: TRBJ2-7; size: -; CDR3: CASGPTAGVYEQYF; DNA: TGCGCCAGCGGACCGACAGCGGGAGTCTACGAGCAGTACTTC
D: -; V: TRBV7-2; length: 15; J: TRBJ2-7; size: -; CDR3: CASSLALGSHYEQYF; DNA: TGTGCCAGCAGCTTAGCGCTGGGGTCCCACTACGAGCAGTACTTC
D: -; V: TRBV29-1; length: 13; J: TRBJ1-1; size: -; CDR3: CSVVRGTNTEAFF; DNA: TGCAGCGTTGTTCGGGGGACGAACACTGAAGCTTTCTTT
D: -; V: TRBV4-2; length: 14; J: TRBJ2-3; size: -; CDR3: CASSRSSLEDTQYF; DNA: TGTGCCAGCAGCCGATCCTCCCTGGAGGATACGCAGTATTTT
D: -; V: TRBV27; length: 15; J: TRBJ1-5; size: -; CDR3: CASSLSSGAGQPQHF; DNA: TGTGCCAGCAGTTTATCATCTGGGGCCGGTCAGCCCCAGCATTTT
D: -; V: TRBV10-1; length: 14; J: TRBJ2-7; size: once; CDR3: CASSESAGAYEQYF; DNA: TGCGCCAGCAGTGAGTCGGCAGGCGCCTACGAGCAGTACTTC
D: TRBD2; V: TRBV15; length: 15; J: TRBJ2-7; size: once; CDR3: CATSGGGGPSYEQYF; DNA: TGTGCCACCAGCGGGGGGGGAGGCCCCTCCTACGAGCAGTACTTC
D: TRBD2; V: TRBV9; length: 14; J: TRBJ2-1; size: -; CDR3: CASSLGLANNEQFF; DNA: TGTGCCAGCAGCCTCGGACTAGCGAACAATGAGCAGTTCTTC
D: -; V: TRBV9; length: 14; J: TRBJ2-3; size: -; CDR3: CASSVVDGTDTQYF; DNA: TGTGCCAGCAGCGTAGTCGACGGCACAGATACGCAGTATTTT
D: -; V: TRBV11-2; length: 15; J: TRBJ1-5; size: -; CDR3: CASSLDGVGNQPQHF; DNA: TGTGCCAGCAGCTTAGATGGGGTGGGCAATCAGCCCCAGCATTTT
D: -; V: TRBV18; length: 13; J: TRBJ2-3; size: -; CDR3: CASSSEDTDTQYF; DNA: TGTGCCAGCTCGTCGGAGGACACAGATACGCAGTATTTT
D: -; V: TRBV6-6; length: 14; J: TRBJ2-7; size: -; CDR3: CASKTRAGDGEQYF; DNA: TGTGCCAGCAAAACAAGAGCCGGGGATGGTGAGCAGTACTTC
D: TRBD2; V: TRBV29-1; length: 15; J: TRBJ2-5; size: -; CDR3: CSVGYSGRPGETQYF; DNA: TGCAGCGTGGGCTATAGCGGGAGGCCGGGGGAGACCCAGTACTTC
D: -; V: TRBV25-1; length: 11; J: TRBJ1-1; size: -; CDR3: CASSWNTEAFF; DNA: TGTGCCAGCAGTTGGAACACTGAAGCTTTCTTT
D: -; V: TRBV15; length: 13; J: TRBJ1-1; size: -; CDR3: CATSRGLNTEAFF; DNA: TGTGCCACCAGCAGGGGATTGAACACTGAAGCTTTCTTT
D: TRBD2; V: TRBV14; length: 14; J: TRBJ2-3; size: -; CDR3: CASSLGGGTDTQYF; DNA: TGTGCCAGCAGCCTTGGGGGGGGCACAGATACGCAGTATTTT
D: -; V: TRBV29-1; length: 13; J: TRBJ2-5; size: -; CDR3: CSVEQGVQETQYF; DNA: TGCAGCGTCGAGCAAGGGGTCCAAGAGACCCAGTACTTC
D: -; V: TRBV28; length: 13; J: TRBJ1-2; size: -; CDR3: CASSFRDNYGYTF; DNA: TGTGCCAGCAGTTTTCGGGACAACTATGGCTACACCTTC
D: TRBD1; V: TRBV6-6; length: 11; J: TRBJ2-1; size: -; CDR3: CASSPGQEQFF; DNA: TGTGCCAGCAGCCCGGGACAGGAGCAGTTCTTC
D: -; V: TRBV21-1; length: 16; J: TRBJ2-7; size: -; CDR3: CASSKVKDRDSYEQYF; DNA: TGTGCCAGCAGCAAAGTTAAGGACAGGGACTCATACGAGCAGTACTTC
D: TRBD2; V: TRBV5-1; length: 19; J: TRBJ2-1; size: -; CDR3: CASSLELAGTVGGYNEQFF; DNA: TGCGCCAGCAGCTTGGAGCTAGCGGGCACCGTAGGGGGCTACAATGAGCAGTTCTTC
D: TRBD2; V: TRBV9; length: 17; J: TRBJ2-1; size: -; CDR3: CASSVAGASGSQNEQFF; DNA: TGTGCCAGCAGCGTAGCCGGGGCGAGCGGGAGTCAAAATGAGCAGTTCTTC
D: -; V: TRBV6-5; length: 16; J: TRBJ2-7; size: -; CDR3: CASSYGPGLSSYEQYF; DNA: TGTGCCAGCAGTTACGGACCCGGACTTAGCTCCTACGAGCAGTACTTC
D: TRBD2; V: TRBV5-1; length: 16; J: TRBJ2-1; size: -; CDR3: CASSIEPTSGNNEQFF; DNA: TGCGCCAGCAGCATTGAGCCGACTAGCGGAAACAATGAGCAGTTCTTC
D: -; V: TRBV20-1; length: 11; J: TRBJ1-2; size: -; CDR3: CSASANYGYTF; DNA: TGCAGTGCGTCAGCTAACTATGGCTACACCTTC